One and the same sample provided the 29 T cell receptor beta chains below, sequenced in a study of control samples from healthy donors and cancer patients. Assay: immunoSEQ multiplex PCR; the TCRdb copy retains only in-frame clones and omits some. The data hold roughly 100,000 clones, with approximately 90% observed a single time. Sequencing was carried out using blood. Every receptor here comes from a woman younger than 35 in good health.

The chain carries TRBV15 and TRBJ1-3; D possibly corresponds to TRBD1 (6 bases). The CDR3 totals 16 residues. CDR1 and CDR2 from the germline V gene are LNHNV and YYDKDF (reference sequence). V shed 4 bases and J shed 7 bases, with 20 bases lying between them. The CDR3 coding sequence is TGTGCCACCAGCACGGAGGGATACAGGGATCTGAACACCATATATTTT. It translates to CATSTEGYRDLNTIYF.

This chain links TRBV28 with TRBJ1-2, with 9 bases matching TRBD1. The CDR3 covers 14 residues. V trimming: 6 bases; J trimming: 8 bases; junction bases outside the gene matches: 10. The germline V gene encodes CDR1 MDHEN and CDR2 SYDVKM. This CDR3 reads CASRLRDRARGYTF. The CDR3, as DNA: TGTGCCAGCAGACTGCGGGACAGGGCCCGGGGCTACACCTTC.

The chain combines TRBV3-1 (or the pseudogene TRBV3-2) with TRBJ2-1; 8 bases agree with TRBD2. There are 15 residues in the CDR3. V shed 0 bases and J 10 bases; nucleotides not matched to a gene: 8. Germline-derived CDR1 and CDR2 are LGHDT and YNNKEL (reference sequence). CDR3: CASSQDGTRLTEQFF. The CDR3 bases are TGTGCCAGCAGCCAAGATGGGACTAGGTTGACCGAGCAGTTCTTC.

This rearrangement joins TRBV3-1 (or the pseudogene TRBV3-2) to TRBJ2-1; 10 bases line up with TRBD2. This CDR3 contains 15 residues. Trimming took 2 bases from V and 9 from J; bases not matched to a gene: 7. Germline V lookup: CDR1 LGHDT, CDR2 YNNKEL (reference sequence). CDR3 amino acids: CASSQTSGASAEQFF. The CDR3 DNA follows: TGTGCCAGCAGCCAAACTAGCGGGGCGAGCGCTGAGCAGTTCTTC.

The chain employs TRBV29-1 and TRBJ2-5; 7 positions match TRBD2. Germline loops: CDR1 SQVTM, CDR2 ANQGSEA. This CDR3 is built from 15 residues. Losses at the gene ends were 7 bases for V and 2 bases for J; bases not matched to a gene: 13. This CDR3 is CSGEGPGKRQETQYF. As DNA, the CDR3 is TGCAGCGGGGAGGGTCCGGGGAAGAGGCAAGAGACCCAGTACTTC.

The chain couples TRBV7-2 to TRBJ2-3, with D hard to call. The CDR3 covers 15 residues. V was trimmed by 3 bases and J by 0 bases, leaving 10 bases between them. Germline values: CDR1 SGHTA, CDR2 FQGNSA. The CDR3 sequence: CASSFLDWSTDTQYF. As DNA, the CDR3 is TGTGCCAGCAGCTTTCTAGATTGGAGCACAGATACGCAGTATTTT.

The rearrangement uses TRBV12-3 or TRBV12-4 and TRBJ1-2; D is ambiguous. V was cut by 7 bases and J by 6 bases, with 12 bases left in between. This CDR3 has 12 residues. CDR3 in amino acids: CASIAGRNGYTF. The CDR3 coding sequence is TGTGCCAGCATCGCCGGACGGAATGGCTACACCTTC.

The chain uses TRBV7-3 and TRBJ2-1, with a possible D match to TRBD2 (5 bases). The germline CDR1 and CDR2 sequences are SGHTA and FQGTGA. The CDR3 is 12 amino acids. The ends were cut back, 5 bases at V and 6 bases at J, with 8 bases in the middle. CDR3 protein: CASSGSPNEQFF. DNA of the CDR3: TGTGCCAGCAGCGGGAGCCCCAATGAGCAGTTCTTC.

The chain links TRBV29-1 to TRBJ2-7, with 8 bases matching TRBD2. CDR1 is SQVTM and CDR2 is ANQGSEA in the germline V gene. Trimming cost V 4 bases and J 4 bases; bases outside gene matches: 6. The CDR3 length is 13 residues. CDR3 DNA sequence: TGCAGCGTTGTCGACGGGAGGGGGTACGAGCAGTACTTC. It specifies CSVVDGRGYEQYF.

V gene TRBV7-9 combines with J gene TRBJ2-3, with unresolved D. The V gene lost 0 bases and the J gene lost 4 bases, with 5 bases spanning the gap. The CDR3 runs to 13 residues. Germline CDR1 SEHNR, CDR2 FQNEAQ (reference sequence). The CDR3 spells CASSLAGSDTQYF. In DNA form, the CDR3 reads TGTGCCAGCAGCTTAGCAGGGTCAGATACGCAGTATTTT.

The rearrangement uses TRBV5-1 and TRBJ2-5, with TRBD1 matching 9 bases. Trimming at V came to 0 bases and at J to 5 bases, leaving 8 bases not matched to a gene. Per the germline V gene, CDR1 is SGHRS and CDR2 is YFSETQ. This CDR3 comprises 16 residues. DNA for the CDR3: TGCGCCAGCAGCTTGGGGGGACAGGGTTCGAGGGAGACCCAGTACTTC. The encoded protein is CASSLGGQGSRETQYF.

This rearrangement joins TRBV7-6 to TRBJ2-1; 11 bases line up with TRBD2. The V and J ends lost 4 bases and 4 bases, in that order; junction bases with no gene match: 9. The CDR3 consists of 17 residues. Germline V CDR1 and CDR2: SGHVS, FNYEAQ. CDR3: CASSYSPSGRSYNEQFF. DNA of the CDR3: TGTGCCAGCAGCTACTCTCCTAGCGGGAGGTCATACAATGAGCAGTTCTTC.

The chain recombines TRBV6-2 or TRBV6-3 with TRBJ1-5; D is unresolved. The CDR3 has 13 amino acids. V was clipped by 5 bases and J by 5 bases, with 10 bases between them. Germline V gene sequence: CDR1 MNHEY, CDR2 SVGEGT. CDR3 bases: TGTGCCAGCAGTCAAGGATTCCATCAGCCCCAGCATTTT. Protein product: CASSQGFHQPQHF.

The CDR3 spells CASSPEGQGRNSPLHF. As DNA, the CDR3 is TGTGCCAGCAGTCCAGAGGGGCAGGGGAGGAATTCACCCCTCCACTTT. The V and J genes are TRBV27 and TRBJ1-6; TRBD1 is a possible D gene (6 bases). This CDR3 contains 16 residues. Between the trimmed V and J ends, which lost 5 bases and 7 bases, there was a span of 18 bases. Germline CDR1 reads MNHEY; CDR2 reads SMNVEV (reference sequence).

This chain connects TRBV28 to TRBJ1-1, with a tentative D call TRBD1 (5 bases). From germline, CDR1 is MDHEN and CDR2 SYDVKM. The CDR3 totals 18 residues. Deletions cut 7 bases from V and 0 bases from J, with 24 bases between. The DNA for the CDR3 is TGTGCCAGCACAACCGGCAACCGGGGAGGGACCATGAACACTGAAGCTTTCTTT. Amino acid sequence: CASTTGNRGGTMNTEAFF.

The genes are TRBV24-1 and TRBJ2-3, with D uncertain. Trimming took 4 bases from V and 2 from J, leaving 9 bases between them. Germline assignment: CDR1 KGHDR and CDR2 SFDVKD. The CDR3 loop spans 14 amino acids. The CDR3 DNA follows: TGTGCCACCAGTGAACGTCAGAACACAGATACGCAGTATTTT. Encoded protein: CATSERQNTDTQYF.

The V gene is TRBV20-1, the J gene TRBJ1-2; D gene unclear. V lost 0 bases and J lost 8, with 7 bases in between. The CDR3 extends over 11 amino acids. The germline V gene has CDR1 DFQATT and CDR2 SNEGSKA (reference sequence). CDR3 nucleotides: TGCAGTGCTAGAGATACAGAGGGCTACACCTTC. It is translated as CSARDTEGYTF.

This chain connects TRBV29-1 to TRBJ1-2, with 7 bases matching TRBD1. CDR3 length: 12 residues. V lost 6 bases and J lost 4; bases outside the gene matches: 5. Germline V CDR1 and CDR2: SQVTM, ANQGSEA. The CDR3 nucleotides are TGCAGCGTCGCCGGGACAGCCTATGGCTACACCTTC. This translates into CSVAGTAYGYTF.

The V gene is TRBV4-3, the J gene TRBJ1-1; D remains unclear. CDR1 is LGHNA, CDR2 YSLEER, per germline. The CDR3 is 13 amino acids. V was pared by 4 bases and J by 1 base, with 7 bases between. CDR3 residues: CASSREGNTEAFF. CDR3 coding DNA: TGCGCCAGCAGCCGGGAGGGGAACACTGAAGCTTTCTTT.

V usage is TRBV25-1 and J usage is TRBJ1-6, with no clear D. The CDR3 contains 13 residues. V lost 6 bases, J lost 10 bases, and 13 bases lay in between. CDR1 and CDR2 from the germline V gene are MGHDK and SYGVNS. The DNA for the CDR3 is TGTGCCAGCAGCCTTTTTGGTGCCTCACCCCTCCACTTT. Its protein is CASSLFGASPLHF.

This clone was counted a single time. The chain is built from TRBV5-4 and TRBJ1-4; perhaps TRBD1 as D (5 bases). This CDR3 has 15 amino acids. In germline, CDR1 is SGHNT, CDR2 YYREEE (reference sequence). Trimming shortened V by 5 bases and J by 3 bases, and 14 bases separated the two germline ends. The CDR3 loop reads CASSNPGLANEKLFF. CDR3 DNA sequence: TGTGCCAGCAGTAATCCGGGACTCGCTAATGAAAAACTGTTTTTT.

The V and J genes are TRBV30 and TRBJ1-5; D remains unclear. The CDR3 spans 13 residues. V was pared by 1 base and J by 4 bases, with 8 bases between. Germline V gene lookup returns CDR1 GTSNPN and CDR2 SVGIG (reference sequence). As DNA, the CDR3 is TGTGCCTGGAGTGCGGAGAATAATCAGCCCCAGCATTTT. Protein: CAWSAENNQPQHF. The entire variable domain, with the rest obtained from reference TRBV30 and TRBJ1-5, is as follows: SQTIHQWPATLVQPVGSPLSLECTVEGTSNPNLYWYRQAAGRGLQLLFYSVGIGQISSEVPQNLSASRPQDRQFILSSKKLLLSDSGFYLCAWSAENNQPQHFGDGTRLSIL.

The chain is built from TRBV10-1 and TRBJ2-7, with D hard to call. This CDR3 has 14 residues. Germline V gives CDR1 WNHNN, CDR2 SYGVQD (reference sequence). The V gene lost 2 bases and the J gene lost 2 bases, with 10 bases spanning the gap. Here the CDR3 DNA reads TGCGCCAGCAGTGAGGGTGGGCCGGCCTACGAGCAGTACTTC. It translates to CASSEGGPAYEQYF.

The rearrangement links TRBV28 to TRBJ2-4, with D perhaps matching TRBD1 or TRBD2 (5 bases each). CDR1 and CDR2 (germline): MDHEN, SYDVKM. V lost 5 bases and J lost 0, with 23 bases in between. This CDR3 contains 19 residues. The DNA of the CDR3 is TGTGCCAGCAGTCCGCCCACGGGGCTAAGAAATATAGCCAAAAACATTCAGTACTTC. Translation gives CASSPPTGLRNIAKNIQYF.

The J gene is TRBJ1-2, the V gene TRBV5-5; 7 nucleotides align to TRBD1. CDR1 SGHKS and CDR2 YYEKEE come from the germline V gene (reference sequence). The ends lost 2 bases at V and 2 bases at J; junction bases unmatched: 6. The CDR3 loop spans 15 amino acids. CDR3: CASSLETGSNYGYTF. In nucleotides, the CDR3 is TGTGCCAGCAGCTTAGAGACAGGGTCCAACTATGGCTACACCTTC.

This chain links TRBV6-5 with TRBJ1-2; D is uncertain. This CDR3 contains 16 residues. The V end lost 4 bases, the J end lost 2 bases, and 17 bases lay between the germline ends. The V gene's germline CDR1 is MNHEY and CDR2 SVGAGI. The DNA for the CDR3 is TGTGCCAGCAGTTCCCCCCGGTGGGGAAAAAACTATGGCTACACCTTC. Protein sequence: CASSSPRWGKNYGYTF.

The chain combines TRBV24-1 with TRBJ2-1; D is unresolved. CDR1 KGHDR and CDR2 SFDVKD come from the germline V gene. Trimming left V 5 bases short and J 6 bases short, with 4 bases between. The CDR3 has 11 residues. The chain's CDR3 is CATSVGNEQFF. CDR3 sequence (DNA): TGTGCCACCAGTGTGGGCAATGAGCAGTTCTTC.

The V and J genes are TRBV2 and TRBJ1-5, with 7 bases aligning to TRBD1. V was pared by 6 bases and J by 0 bases, with 5 bases of the junction left unmatched. The CDR3 is 15 amino acids. Germline values: CDR1 SNHLY, CDR2 FYNNEI. The CDR3 spells CASRQGGYSNQPQHF. CDR3 coding DNA: TGTGCCAGCAGACAAGGGGGCTATAGCAATCAGCCCCAGCATTTT.

The rearrangement uses TRBV4-3 and TRBJ2-7; D ambiguous. V lost 1 base, J lost 1 base, and 5 bases lay in between. The V gene's germline CDR1 is LGHNA and CDR2 YSLEER. CDR3 size: 13 residues. The DNA for the CDR3 is TGCGCCAGCAGCCAAGTGGTGTCCTACGAGCAGTACTTC. Translating gives CASSQVVSYEQYF.